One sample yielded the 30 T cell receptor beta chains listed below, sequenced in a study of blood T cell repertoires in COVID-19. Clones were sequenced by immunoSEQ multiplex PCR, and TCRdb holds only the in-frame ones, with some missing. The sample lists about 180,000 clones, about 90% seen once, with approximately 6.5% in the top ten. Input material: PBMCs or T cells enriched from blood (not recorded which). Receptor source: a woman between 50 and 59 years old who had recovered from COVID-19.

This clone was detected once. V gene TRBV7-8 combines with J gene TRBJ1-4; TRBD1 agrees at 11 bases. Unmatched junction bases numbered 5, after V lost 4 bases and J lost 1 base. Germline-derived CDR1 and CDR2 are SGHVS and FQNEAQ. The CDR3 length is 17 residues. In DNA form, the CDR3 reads TGTGCCAGCAGCTCCAGGGACAGGGGGAAAACTAATGAAAAACTGTTTTTT. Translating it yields CASSSRDRGKTNEKLFF.

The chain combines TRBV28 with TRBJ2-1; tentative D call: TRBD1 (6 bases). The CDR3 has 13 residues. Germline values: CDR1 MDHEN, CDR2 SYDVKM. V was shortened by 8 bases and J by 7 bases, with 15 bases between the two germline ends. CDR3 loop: CASLNRERNEQFF. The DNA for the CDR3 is TGTGCCAGCCTCAACAGGGAGCGAAATGAGCAGTTCTTC.

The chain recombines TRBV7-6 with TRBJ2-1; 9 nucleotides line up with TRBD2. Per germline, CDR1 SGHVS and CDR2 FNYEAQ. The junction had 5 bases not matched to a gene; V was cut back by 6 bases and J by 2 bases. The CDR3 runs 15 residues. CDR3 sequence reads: CASSRLAGPYNEQFF. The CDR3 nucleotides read TGTGCCAGCAGTCGTCTAGCGGGACCCTACAATGAGCAGTTCTTC.

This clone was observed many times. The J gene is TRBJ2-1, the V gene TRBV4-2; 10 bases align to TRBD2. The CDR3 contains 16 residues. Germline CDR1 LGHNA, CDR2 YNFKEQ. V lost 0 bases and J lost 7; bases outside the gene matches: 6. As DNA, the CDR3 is TGTGCCAGCAGCCAAGATGAAGCGGGAGGGGGGAATGAGCAGTTCTTC. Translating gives CASSQDEAGGGNEQFF.

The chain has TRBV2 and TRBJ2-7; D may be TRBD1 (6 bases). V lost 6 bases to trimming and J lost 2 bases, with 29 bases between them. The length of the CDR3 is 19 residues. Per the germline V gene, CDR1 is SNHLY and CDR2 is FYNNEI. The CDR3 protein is CASSAPQELGAHGAYEQYF. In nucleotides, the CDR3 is TGTGCCAGCAGCGCCCCCCAGGAGTTGGGGGCCCATGGGGCCTACGAGCAGTACTTC.

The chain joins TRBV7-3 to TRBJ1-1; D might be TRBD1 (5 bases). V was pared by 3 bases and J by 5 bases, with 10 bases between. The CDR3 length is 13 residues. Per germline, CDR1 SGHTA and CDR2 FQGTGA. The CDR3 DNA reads TGTGCCAGCAGCTTGTCCAGGGATACTGAAGCTTTCTTT. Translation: CASSLSRDTEAFF.

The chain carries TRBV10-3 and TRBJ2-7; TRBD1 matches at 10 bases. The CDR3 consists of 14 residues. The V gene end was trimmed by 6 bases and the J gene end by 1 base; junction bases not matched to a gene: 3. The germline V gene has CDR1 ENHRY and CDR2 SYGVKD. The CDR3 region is CAIRVGQGSYEQYF. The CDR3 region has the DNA TGTGCCATCAGAGTGGGACAGGGGTCCTACGAGCAGTACTTC.

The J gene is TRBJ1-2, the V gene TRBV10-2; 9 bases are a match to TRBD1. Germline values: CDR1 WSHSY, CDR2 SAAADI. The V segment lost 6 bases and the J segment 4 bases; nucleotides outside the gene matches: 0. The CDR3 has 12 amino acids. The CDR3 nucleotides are TGCGCCAGCAGGGGACAGGGCTATGGCTACACCTTC. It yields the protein CASRGQGYGYTF.

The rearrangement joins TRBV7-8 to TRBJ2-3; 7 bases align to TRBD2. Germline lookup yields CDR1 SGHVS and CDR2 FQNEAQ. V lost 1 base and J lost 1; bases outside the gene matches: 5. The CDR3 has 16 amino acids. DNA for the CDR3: TGTGCCAGCAGCTTAGTTCAGGGAGGGGGCACAGATACGCAGTATTTT. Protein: CASSLVQGGGTDTQYF.

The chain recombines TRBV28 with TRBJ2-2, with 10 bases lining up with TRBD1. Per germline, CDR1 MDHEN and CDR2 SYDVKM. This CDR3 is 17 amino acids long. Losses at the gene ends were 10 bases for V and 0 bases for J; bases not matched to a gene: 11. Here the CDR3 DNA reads TGTGCCACCCGGACAGGGGGTGTCCTTTCGAACACCGGGGAGCTGTTTTTT. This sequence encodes CATRTGGVLSNTGELFF.

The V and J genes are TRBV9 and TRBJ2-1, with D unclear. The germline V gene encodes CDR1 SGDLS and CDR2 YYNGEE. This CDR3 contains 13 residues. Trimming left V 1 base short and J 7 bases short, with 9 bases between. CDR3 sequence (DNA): TGTGCCAGCAGCGTACGGTTCATGAATGAGCAGTTCTTC. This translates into CASSVRFMNEQFF. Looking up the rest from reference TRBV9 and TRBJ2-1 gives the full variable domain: DSGVTQTPKHLITATGQRVTLRCSPRSGDLSVYWYQQSLDQGLQFLIQYYNGEERAKGNILERFSAQQFPDLHSELNLSSLELGDSALYFCASSVRFMNEQFFGPGTRLTVL.

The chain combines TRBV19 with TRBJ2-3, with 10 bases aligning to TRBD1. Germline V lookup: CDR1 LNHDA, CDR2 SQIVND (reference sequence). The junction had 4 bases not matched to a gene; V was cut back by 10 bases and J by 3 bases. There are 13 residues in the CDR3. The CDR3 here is CAIRDRGTDTQYF. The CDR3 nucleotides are TGTGCCATCCGGGACAGGGGAACAGATACGCAGTATTTT. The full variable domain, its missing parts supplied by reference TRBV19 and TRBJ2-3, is DGGITQSPKYLFRKEGQNVTLSCEQNLNHDAMYWYRQDPGQGLRLIYYSQIVNDFQKGDIAEGYSVSREKKESFPLTVTSAQKNPTAFYLCAIRDRGTDTQYFGPGTRLTVL.

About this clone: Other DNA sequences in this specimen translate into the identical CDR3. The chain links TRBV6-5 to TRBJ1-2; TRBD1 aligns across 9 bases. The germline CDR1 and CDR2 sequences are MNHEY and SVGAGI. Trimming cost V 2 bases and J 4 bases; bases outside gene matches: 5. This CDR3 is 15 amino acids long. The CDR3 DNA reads TGTGCCAGCAGTTACACGGGACAGGGATCCTATGGCTACACCTTC. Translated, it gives CASSYTGQGSYGYTF.

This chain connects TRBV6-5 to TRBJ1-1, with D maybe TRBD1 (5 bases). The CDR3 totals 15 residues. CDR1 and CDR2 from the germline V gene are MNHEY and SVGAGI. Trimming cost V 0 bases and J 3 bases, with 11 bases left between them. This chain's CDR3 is CASSYSWGRDTEAFF. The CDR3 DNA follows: TGTGCCAGCAGTTACTCGTGGGGGAGGGACACTGAAGCTTTCTTT.

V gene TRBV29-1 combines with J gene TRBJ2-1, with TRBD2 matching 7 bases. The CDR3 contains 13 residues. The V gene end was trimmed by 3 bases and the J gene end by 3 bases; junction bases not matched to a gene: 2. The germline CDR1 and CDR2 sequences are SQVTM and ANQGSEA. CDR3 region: CSVERGNYNEQFF. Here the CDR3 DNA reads TGCAGCGTTGAGCGGGGGAACTACAATGAGCAGTTCTTC.

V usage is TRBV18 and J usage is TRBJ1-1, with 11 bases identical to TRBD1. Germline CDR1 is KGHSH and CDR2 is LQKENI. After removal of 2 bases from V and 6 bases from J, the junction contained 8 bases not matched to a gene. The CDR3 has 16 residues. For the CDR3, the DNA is TGTGCCAGCTCACCAGCTAAGGACAGGGGGCAGGCTGAAGCTTTCTTT. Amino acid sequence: CASSPAKDRGQAEAFF.

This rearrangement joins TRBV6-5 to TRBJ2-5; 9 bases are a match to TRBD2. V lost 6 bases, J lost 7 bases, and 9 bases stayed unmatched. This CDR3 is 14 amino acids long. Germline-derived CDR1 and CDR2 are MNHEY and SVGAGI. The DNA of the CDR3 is TGTGCCAGCAGGCGGGAGGGCACGACGGGGACCCAGTACTTC. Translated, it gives CASRREGTTGTQYF.

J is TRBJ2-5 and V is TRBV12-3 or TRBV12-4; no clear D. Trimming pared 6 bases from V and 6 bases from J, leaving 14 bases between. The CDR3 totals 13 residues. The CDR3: CASRGFDSQTQYF. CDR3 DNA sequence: TGTGCCAGCAGAGGCTTTGACTCCCAGACCCAGTACTTC.

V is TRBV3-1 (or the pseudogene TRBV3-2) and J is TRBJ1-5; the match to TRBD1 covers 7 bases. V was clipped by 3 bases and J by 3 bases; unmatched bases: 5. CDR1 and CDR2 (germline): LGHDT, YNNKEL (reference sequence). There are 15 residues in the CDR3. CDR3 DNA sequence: TGTGCCAGCAGCCACCCGGGACAGCACAATCAGCCCCAGCATTTT. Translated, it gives CASSHPGQHNQPQHF.

In DNA form, the CDR3 reads TGTGCCAGCAGCTTACTAGCGGAGAGCACAGATACGCAGTATTTT. Protein product: CASSLLAESTDTQYF. The rearrangement uses TRBV7-6 and TRBJ2-3; 7 bases map to TRBD2. Germline lookup yields CDR1 SGHVS and CDR2 FNYEAQ. The CDR3 extends over 15 amino acids. J lost 0 bases, V lost 2 bases, and 2 bases had no gene match.

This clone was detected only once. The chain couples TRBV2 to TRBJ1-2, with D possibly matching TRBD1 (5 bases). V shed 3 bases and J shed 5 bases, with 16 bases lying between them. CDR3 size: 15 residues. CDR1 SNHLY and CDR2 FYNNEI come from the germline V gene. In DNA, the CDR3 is TGTGCCAGCAGTGAGAGCGGGGCACATCGGTATGGCTACACCTTC. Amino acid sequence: CASSESGAHRYGYTF.

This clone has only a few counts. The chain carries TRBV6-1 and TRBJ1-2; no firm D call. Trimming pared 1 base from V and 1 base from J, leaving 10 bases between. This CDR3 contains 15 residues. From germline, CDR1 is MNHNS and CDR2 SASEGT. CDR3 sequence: CASSEGPGINYGYTF. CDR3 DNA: TGTGCCAGCAGTGAAGGGCCAGGTATTAACTATGGCTACACCTTC.

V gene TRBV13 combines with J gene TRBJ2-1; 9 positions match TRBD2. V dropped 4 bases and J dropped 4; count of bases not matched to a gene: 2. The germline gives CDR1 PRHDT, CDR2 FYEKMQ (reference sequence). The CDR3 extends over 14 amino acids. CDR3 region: CASSSGLAYNEQFF. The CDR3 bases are TGTGCCAGCAGCTCGGGACTAGCATACAATGAGCAGTTCTTC.

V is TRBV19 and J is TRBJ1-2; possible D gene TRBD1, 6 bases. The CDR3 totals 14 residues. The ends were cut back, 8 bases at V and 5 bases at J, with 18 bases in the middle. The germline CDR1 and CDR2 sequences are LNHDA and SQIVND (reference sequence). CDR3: CASQPLGAGYGYTF. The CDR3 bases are TGTGCCAGTCAACCATTGGGGGCCGGGTATGGCTACACCTTC.

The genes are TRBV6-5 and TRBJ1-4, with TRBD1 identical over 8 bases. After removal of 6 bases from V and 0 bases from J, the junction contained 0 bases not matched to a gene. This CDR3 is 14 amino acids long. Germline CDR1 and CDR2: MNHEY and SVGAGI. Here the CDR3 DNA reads TGTGCCAGCAGACAGGGGGCAACTAATGAAAAACTGTTTTTT. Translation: CASRQGATNEKLFF.

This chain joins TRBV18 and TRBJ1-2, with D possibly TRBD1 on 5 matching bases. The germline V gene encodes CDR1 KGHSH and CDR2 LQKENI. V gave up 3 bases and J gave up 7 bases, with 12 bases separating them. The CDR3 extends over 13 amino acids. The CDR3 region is CASSPDGTGGYTF. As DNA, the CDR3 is TGTGCCAGCTCACCGGACGGAACAGGTGGCTACACCTTC.

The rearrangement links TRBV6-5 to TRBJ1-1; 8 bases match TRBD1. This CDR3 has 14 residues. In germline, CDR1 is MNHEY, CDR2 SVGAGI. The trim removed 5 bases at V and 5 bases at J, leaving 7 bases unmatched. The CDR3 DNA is TGTGCCAGCAGTCAGGGGGCGTCTAATACTGAAGCTTTCTTT. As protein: CASSQGASNTEAFF.

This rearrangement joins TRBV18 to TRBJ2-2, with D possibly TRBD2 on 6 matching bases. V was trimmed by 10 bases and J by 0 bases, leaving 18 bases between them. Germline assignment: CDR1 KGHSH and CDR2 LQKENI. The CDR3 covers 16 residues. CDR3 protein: CATQGFGTANTGELFF. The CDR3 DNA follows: TGTGCCACCCAAGGCTTCGGGACTGCGAACACCGGGGAGCTGTTTTTT.

CDR3 residues: CASSKRQAHYEQYF. DNA for the CDR3: TGTGCCAGCAGCAAAAGACAGGCGCACTACGAGCAGTACTTC. This chain joins TRBV5-5 and TRBJ2-7, with D tentatively TRBD1 (6 bases). Germline values: CDR1 SGHKS, CDR2 YYEKEE (reference sequence). The CDR3 totals 14 residues. The V and J ends lost 4 bases and 3 bases respectively, with 14 bases between them.

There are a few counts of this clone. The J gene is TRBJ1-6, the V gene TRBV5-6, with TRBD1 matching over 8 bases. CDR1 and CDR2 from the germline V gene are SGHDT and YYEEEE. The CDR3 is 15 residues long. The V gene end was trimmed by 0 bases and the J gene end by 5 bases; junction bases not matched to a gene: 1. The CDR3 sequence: CASSLEDRDNSPLHF. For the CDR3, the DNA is TGTGCCAGCAGCTTGGAGGACAGGGATAATTCACCCCTCCACTTT.